This entry lists 21 T cell receptor beta chains sequenced from one sample in a study of blood T cells in healthy people across ages. Through a sample-barcoded 5' primer and a J-beta primer mix, a second PCR was run for roughly 6 to 11 cycles. TCRdb reprocessed the 5' RACE reads with MiXCR, giving one entry per CDR3 protein. Of 1,800,000 or so distinct CDR3 sequences in the sample, approximately 39% were seen once. Sequenced material: blood. All receptors come from a human donor in good health.

The chain carries TRBV20-1 and TRBJ2-1, with 11 positions matching TRBD1. Germline CDR1 is DFQATT and CDR2 is SNEGSKA (reference sequence). There are 17 residues in the CDR3. Losses at the gene ends were 1 base for V and 4 bases for J; bases not matched to a gene: 9. This chain's CDR3 is CSARVPGQGGNYNEQFF. The DNA for the CDR3 is TGCAGTGCTAGAGTCCCGGGACAGGGGGGGAATTACAATGAGCAGTTCTTC.

This clonotype was seen a few times. The genes are TRBV14 and TRBJ2-5; 7 bases fit TRBD2. Gene TRBJ2-7 matches the end of the DNA better, so the J call may be wrong. The CDR3 is 15 residues long. Germline V gives CDR1 SGHDN, CDR2 FVKESK. The CDR3 DNA follows: TGTGCCAGCAGCCAAGATCTAGAGGGGAGGGACGAGCAGTACTTC. Translating it yields CASSQDLEGRDEQYF.

This rearrangement joins TRBV12-3 or TRBV12-4 to TRBJ1-2, with D possibly matching TRBD1 (5 bases). The CDR3 length is 14 residues. The V end lost 7 bases, the J end lost 5 bases, and 17 bases lay between the germline ends. The CDR3 coding sequence is TGTGCCAGCACCCAGGGTGGACCTCTGTATGGCTACACCTTC. This encodes CASTQGGPLYGYTF.

This clonotype was seen just once. The junction departs from the called germline gene at one end, perhaps through a read error. This rearrangement joins TRBV7-3 to TRBJ2-1, with 12 bases matching TRBD2. The CDR3 is made up of 15 amino acids. Germline values: CDR1 SGHTA, CDR2 FQGTGA. The CDR3 here is CASSLRLAGEDERFF. CDR3 DNA: TGTGCCAGCAGCCTGAGACTAGCGGGGGAGGATGAGCGGTTCTTC.

This chain joins TRBV28 and TRBJ2-5, with 9 bases lining up with TRBD1. Judging by the DNA end, TRBJ2-7 fits better; the J call may be wrong. Germline V gives CDR1 MDHEN, CDR2 SYDVKM. CDR3 length equals 14 residues. CDR3 coding DNA: TGTGCCAGCAGTACGACAGGGGGAGGGTACGAGCAGTACTTC. Protein product: CASSTTGGGYEQYF.

This clonotype was observed a few times. The CDR3 DNA is TGCGCCAGCAGCCACCCTTTAGGGGGGGCCAGGACGCAGTATTTT. It specifies CASSHPLGGARTQYF. This rearrangement joins TRBV4-1 to TRBJ2-3; weak D call: TRBD2 (7 bases). Between the trimmed V and J ends, which lost 3 bases and 9 bases, there was a span of 19 bases. The CDR3 has 15 residues. Germline CDR1 MGHRA, CDR2 YSYEKL.

In this sample, this clonotype turned up a few times. The chain links TRBV20-1 to TRBJ2-7, with D perhaps matching TRBD1 (6 bases). The CDR3 loop spans 16 amino acids. Trimming shortened V by 3 bases and J by 0 bases, and 18 bases separated the two germline ends. Looked up from germline, CDR1 is DFQATT and CDR2 is SNEGSKA (reference sequence). Here the CDR3 reads CSARVSGTQSSYEQYF. The DNA for the CDR3 is TGCAGTGCTAGGGTATCCGGGACACAGAGCTCCTACGAGCAGTACTTC.

This clonotype came up a few times. This sequence joins TRBV5-1 and TRBJ2-3; D is undetermined. Germline-derived CDR1 and CDR2 are SGHRS and YFSETQ. The germline V and J ends were trimmed by 4 bases and 6 bases, with 12 bases remaining between them. The CDR3 has 13 residues. The CDR3 sequence is CASSPSTVDTQYF. In nucleotides, the CDR3 is TGCGCCAGCAGCCCGTCCACGGTGGATACGCAGTATTTT.

This clonotype was seen a handful of times. The chain joins TRBV6-5 to TRBJ2-7; no clear D. Trimming left V 0 bases short and J 2 bases short, with 14 bases between. CDR1 and CDR2 (germline): MNHEY, SVGAGI. This CDR3 is 16 amino acids long. The CDR3 nucleotides read TGTGCCAGCAGTTACTCTCAAGGACCCGAGACCTACGAGCAGTACTTC. Protein product: CASSYSQGPETYEQYF.

This clonotype came up a few times. The junction does not match germline at one end; this may be a read error. V and J are TRBV11-2 and TRBJ2-4; 8 bases are a match to TRBD1. The J call may be wrong; the DNA end is better matched by TRBJ2-7. Germline V gives CDR1 SGHAT, CDR2 FQNNGV. The CDR3 has 14 residues. The CDR3 sequence: CVSSRQGLAYEQYF. The DNA for the CDR3 is TGTGTCAGCAGCCGACAGGGGTTAGCCTACGAGCAGTACTTC.

This clonotype was seen more than once but under ten times. The chain recombines TRBV15 with TRBJ1-1; D ambiguous. V lost 1 base and J 8 bases, leaving 8 bases between the germline ends. Germline CDR1 reads LNHNV; CDR2 reads YYDKDF (reference sequence). The CDR3 spans 12 residues. CDR3 loop: CATSRVGQEAFF. CDR3 sequence (DNA): TGTGCCACCAGCAGAGTAGGTCAGGAAGCTTTCTTT.

This clonotype occurred many times. The V and J genes are TRBV19 and TRBJ2-6, with D possibly matching TRBD1 (5 bases). Trimming cost V 6 bases and J 0 bases, with 9 bases left between them. The CDR3 is 15 residues long. Germline V gene sequence: CDR1 LNHDA, CDR2 SQIVND (reference sequence). CDR3 region: CASSGHRSGANVLTF. Written as DNA, the CDR3 is TGTGCCAGTAGCGGACATCGCTCTGGGGCCAACGTCCTGACTTTC.

The chain uses TRBV5-4 and TRBJ2-5; TRBD2 agrees at 7 bases. The CDR3 covers 16 residues. Unmatched junction bases numbered 10, after V lost 4 bases and J lost 1 base. In germline, CDR1 is SGHNT, CDR2 YYREEE (reference sequence). The CDR3 here is CASSPGLIEPQETQYF. The CDR3 DNA sequence: TGTGCCAGCAGCCCGGGACTAATAGAGCCCCAAGAGACCCAGTACTTC. Based on the CDR3 plus reference TRBV5-4 and TRBJ2-5, the full variable domain is ETGVTQSPTHLIKTRGQQVTLRCSSQSGHNTVSWYQQALGQGPQFIFQYYREEENGRGNFPPRFSGLQFPNYSSELNVNALELDDSALYLCASSPGLIEPQETQYFGPGTRLLVL.

This clonotype was observed a handful of times. At one end, the junction sequence differs from germline, possibly due to a read error. The genes are TRBV11-3 and TRBJ2-1, with no clear D. Germline assignment: CDR1 SGHNT and CDR2 YENEEA. This CDR3 has 13 amino acids. The DNA for the CDR3 is TGTGCCAGCAGTTTCTATGACACCAATGAGCGGTTCTTC. Its protein is CASSFYDTNERFF.

This clonotype was recorded at least ten times. The chain uses TRBV29-1 and TRBJ2-7; D unclear. CDR3 length equals 9 residues. Germline V gene sequence: CDR1 SQVTM, CDR2 ANQGSEA. The V end lost 7 bases, the J end lost 0 bases, and 1 base lay between the germline ends. The CDR3 DNA reads as TGCAGCGCCTCCTACGAGCAGTACTTC. Protein product: CSASYEQYF.

The CDR3 here is CASSVEPAGGREQYF. In DNA form, the CDR3 reads TGTGCCAGCAGCGTAGAACCAGCGGGGGGGCGAGAGCAGTACTTC. This sequence joins TRBV9 and TRBJ2-7; 10 bases fit TRBD2. The trim removed 0 bases at V and 7 bases at J, leaving 7 bases unmatched. The CDR3 is 15 amino acids. CDR1 is SGDLS and CDR2 is YYNGEE in the germline V gene.

In the case of this clonotype: Because the CDR3 is missing its conserved closing phenylalanine or tryptophan, this is likely a read error. This sequence joins TRBV25-1 and TRBJ1-5; D gene unclear. The germline V and J ends were trimmed by 6 bases and 0 bases, with 6 bases remaining between them. Germline loops: CDR1 MGHDK, CDR2 SYGVNS. The CDR3 consists of 13 residues. The CDR3 here is CASREGSNQPQHS. The CDR3 nucleotides read TGTGCCAGCAGGGAGGGTAGCAATCAGCCCCAGCATTCT.

This clonotype was counted between two and nine times. The chain carries TRBV5-1 and TRBJ2-4, with unresolved D. The assigned J gene may be wrong: the sequence end matches TRBJ2-7 better. CDR1 and CDR2 from the germline V gene are SGHRS and YFSETQ. The CDR3 consists of 14 residues. In DNA form, the CDR3 reads TGCGCCAGCAGCTTGGAGGCGGATCGATACGAGCAGTACTTC. The encoded protein is CASSLEADRYEQYF.

The chain uses TRBV20-1 and TRBJ1-2, with D tentatively TRBD1 (5 bases). With 0 bases removed from V and 8 bases from J, the gap between germline ends came to 16 bases. Per germline, CDR1 DFQATT and CDR2 SNEGSKA (reference sequence). The CDR3 covers 14 residues. This CDR3 is CSARDGGVLWGYTF. CDR3 nucleotide sequence: TGCAGTGCTAGAGATGGGGGGGTGCTCTGGGGCTACACCTTC.

This sequence joins TRBV11-2 and TRBJ2-1; D is possibly TRBD1 or TRBD2 (5 bases each). Trimming stripped 5 bases from V and 0 bases from J, with 11 bases between. Germline V gene sequence: CDR1 SGHAT, CDR2 FQNNGV. The CDR3 runs 15 residues. The CDR3 spells CASSRDPGSYNEQFF. The CDR3 bases are TGTGCCAGCAGCCGGGACCCGGGCTCCTACAATGAGCAGTTCTTC. Drawing the rest from reference TRBV11-2 and TRBJ2-1, the complete variable domain is EAGVAQSPRYKIIEKRQSVAFWCNPISGHATLYWYQQILGQGPKLLIQFQNNGVVDDSQLPKDRFSAERLKGVDSTLKIQPAKLEDSAVYLCASSRDPGSYNEQFFGPGTRLTVL.

In this sample, this clonotype turned up a few times. The J gene is TRBJ2-5, the V gene TRBV19, with a tentative D call TRBD1 (6 bases). V lost 7 bases to trimming and J lost 5 bases, with 14 bases between them. Germline V CDR1 and CDR2: LNHDA, SQIVND (reference sequence). The CDR3 contains 13 residues. This CDR3 reads CASTENRAETQYF. As DNA, the CDR3 is TGTGCCAGTACGGAGAACAGGGCCGAGACCCAGTACTTC.